A single sample gave rise to the 14 T cell receptor beta chains below, sequenced in a study of Ad26.COV2.S vaccination and SARS-CoV-2 variants. Sequencing was performed with immunoSEQ multiplex PCR; in TCRdb, only in-frame clones are kept and a portion is missing. The sample contains 450,000 to 550,000 clones, 89% of which appear only once. The sample's treatment: about 20 received Ad26.COV2.S at low or high dose, single or two shots; about 5 received placebo; per-sample allocation not given. Day 63 after the first injection of vaccine or placebo was the sampling time. Source: peripheral blood, taken in a trial of Ad26.COV2.S vaccine versus placebo. The receptors shown here come from a person aged 18-65 years who received the Ad26.COV2.S COVID-19 vaccine or a placebo.

The chain joins TRBV2 to TRBJ2-7; 11 bases are a match to TRBD2. With 7 bases clipped from V and 3 bases from J, the junction kept 14 bases outside the gene matches. The germline gives CDR1 SNHLY, CDR2 FYNNEI. This CDR3 has 17 residues. The CDR3 DNA sequence: TGTGCCAGCAAAAACCTAGCGGGGGGCCATCTTAGCTACGAGCAGTACTTC. It specifies CASKNLAGGHLSYEQYF.

The chain couples TRBV6-5 to TRBJ2-4; 11 nucleotides match TRBD2. Germline V gives CDR1 MNHEY, CDR2 SVGAGI. V dropped 6 bases and J dropped 8; count of bases not matched to a gene: 6. The CDR3 spans 14 residues. The CDR3 nucleotides are TGTGCCAGCAGGGAGACTAGCGGGAAGGACATTCAGTACTTC. Translated, it gives CASRETSGKDIQYF.

The chain links TRBV28 to TRBJ1-3; TRBD1 is a possible D gene (5 bases). CDR3 length: 16 amino acids. Germline CDR1 MDHEN, CDR2 SYDVKM. V lost 5 bases and J 0 bases, leaving 14 bases between the germline ends. CDR3 sequence reads: CASSIGHPSSGNTIYF. DNA of the CDR3: TGTGCCAGCAGTATCGGACACCCGAGCTCTGGAAACACCATATATTTT.

This clone was seen once. The chain couples TRBV6-6 to TRBJ2-5; no clear D. CDR1 and CDR2 from the germline V gene are MNHNY and SVGAGI (reference sequence). This CDR3 region has 16 residues. Trimming took off 0 bases at V and 6 bases at J, with 17 bases between the two ends. The CDR3 protein is CASSYSFNSLAQTQYF. The CDR3 DNA reads as TGTGCCAGCAGTTACTCGTTTAATAGTTTAGCACAGACCCAGTACTTC.

The chain employs TRBV28 and TRBJ2-1; no clear D. V was trimmed by 6 bases and J by 1 base, leaving 13 bases between them. This CDR3 contains 15 residues. Germline CDR1 is MDHEN and CDR2 is SYDVKM. The chain's CDR3 is CASSPPYSSYNEQFF. For the CDR3, the DNA is TGTGCCAGCAGCCCTCCCTATTCTTCCTACAATGAGCAGTTCTTC. The full variable domain, completed using reference TRBV28 and TRBJ2-1, is DVKVTQSSRYLVKRTGEKVFLECVQDMDHENMFWYRQDPGLGLRLIYFSYDVKMKEKGDIPEGYSVSREKKERFSLILESASTNQTSMYLCASSPPYSSYNEQFFGPGTRLTVL.

The genes are TRBV5-8 and TRBJ2-3, with 8 bases lining up with TRBD2. The CDR3 has 15 residues. V shed 1 base and J 3 bases; nucleotides not matched to a gene: 4. The germline V gene encodes CDR1 SGHTS and CDR2 YDEGEE. The CDR3 nucleotides read TGTGCCAGCAGCTTGTATAGCGGGGAGACAGATACGCAGTATTTT. It encodes CASSLYSGETDTQYF.

This clone was found a few times. The chain employs TRBV3-1 (or the pseudogene TRBV3-2) and TRBJ1-6; 10 nucleotides match TRBD1. V was clipped by 1 base and J by 10 bases; unmatched bases: 10. Germline V lookup: CDR1 LGHDT, CDR2 YNNKEL (reference sequence). The CDR3 has 17 residues. CDR3 DNA sequence: TGTGCCAGCAGCCAAGTGGTCAGGACAGGGGGAGGCTCACCCCTCCACTTT. Its protein product is CASSQVVRTGGGSPLHF.

The chain is built from TRBV27 and TRBJ2-5, with no clear D. Trimming stripped 3 bases from V and 5 bases from J, with 4 bases between. CDR1 is MNHEY and CDR2 is SMNVEV in the germline V gene (reference sequence). The CDR3 extends over 11 amino acids. CDR3: CASSFMETQYF. As DNA, the CDR3 is TGTGCCAGCAGTTTTATGGAGACCCAGTACTTC.

The V and J genes are TRBV3-1 (or the pseudogene TRBV3-2) and TRBJ2-7; D is unresolved. CDR3 size: 17 residues. V lost 2 bases and J 3 bases, leaving 20 bases between the germline ends. Germline V lookup: CDR1 LGHDT, CDR2 YNNKEL (reference sequence). CDR3 bases: TGTGCCAGCAGCCAATCACTCTTACGGCCGTACATCTACGAGCAGTACGTC. Encoded protein: CASSQSLLRPYIYEQYV.

The genes are TRBV28 and TRBJ2-3; D possibly corresponds to TRBD1 (6 bases). V was shortened by 0 bases and J by 0 bases, with 13 bases between the two germline ends. Germline CDR1 MDHEN, CDR2 SYDVKM. The length of the CDR3 is 17 residues. For the CDR3, the DNA is TGTGCCAGCAGTTTATGGGAAACGGACAGAAGCACAGATACGCAGTATTTT. Amino acid sequence: CASSLWETDRSTDTQYF. The full variable domain, rest sourced from reference TRBV28 and TRBJ2-3, is DVKVTQSSRYLVKRTGEKVFLECVQDMDHENMFWYRQDPGLGLRLIYFSYDVKMKEKGDIPEGYSVSREKKERFSLILESASTNQTSMYLCASSLWETDRSTDTQYFGPGTRLTVL.

This chain's CDR3 is CASSYGIVRGQPQHF. CDR3 bases: TGTGCCAGCAGTTACGGGATTGTGCGGGGTCAGCCCCAGCATTTT. This rearrangement joins TRBV6-2 or TRBV6-3 to TRBJ1-5; the D is unclear. CDR3 size: 15 residues. V lost 2 bases and J 6 bases, leaving 14 bases between the germline ends. Germline loops: CDR1 MNHEY, CDR2 SVGEGT.

The V and J genes are TRBV28 and TRBJ2-3; tentatively, D is TRBD1 or TRBD2 (5 bases each). From germline, CDR1 is MDHEN and CDR2 SYDVKM. V lost 6 bases to trimming and J lost 3 bases, with 34 bases between them. The CDR3 is made up of 21 amino acids. CDR3 protein: CASSSPSGRPDQYKRTDTQYF. DNA of the CDR3: TGTGCCAGCAGCTCACCCTCGGGACGCCCCGACCAGTACAAGAGAACAGATACGCAGTATTTT.

The V gene is TRBV5-1, the J gene TRBJ2-1; TRBD1 aligns across 7 bases. V lost 4 bases, J lost 3 bases, and 10 bases stayed unmatched. CDR1 and CDR2 from the germline V gene are SGHRS and YFSETQ. The CDR3 loop spans 16 amino acids. CDR3 loop: CASSQQTGIVYNEQFF. CDR3 DNA sequence: TGCGCCAGCAGCCAACAGACAGGGATTGTCTACAATGAGCAGTTCTTC.

The chain carries TRBV11-3 and TRBJ1-1, with a weak D call TRBD1 (6 bases). Trimming took off 2 bases at V and 4 bases at J, with 11 bases between the two ends. CDR3 length equals 14 residues. Germline assignment: CDR1 SGHNT and CDR2 YENEEA. The CDR3 is CASSLTGFSTEAFF. Written as DNA, the CDR3 is TGTGCCAGCAGCTTAACAGGGTTTAGCACTGAAGCTTTCTTT.